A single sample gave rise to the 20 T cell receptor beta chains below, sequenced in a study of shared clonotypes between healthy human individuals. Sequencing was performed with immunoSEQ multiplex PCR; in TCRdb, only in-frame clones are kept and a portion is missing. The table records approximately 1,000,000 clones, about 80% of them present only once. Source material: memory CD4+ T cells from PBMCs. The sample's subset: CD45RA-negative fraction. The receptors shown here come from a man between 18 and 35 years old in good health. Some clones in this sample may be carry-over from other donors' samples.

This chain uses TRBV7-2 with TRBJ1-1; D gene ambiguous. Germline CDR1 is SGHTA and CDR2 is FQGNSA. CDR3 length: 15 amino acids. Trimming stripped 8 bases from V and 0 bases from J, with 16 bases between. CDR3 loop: CASRGVRAMNTEAFF. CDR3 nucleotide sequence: TGTGCCAGCCGGGGAGTCCGAGCAATGAACACTGAAGCTTTCTTT.

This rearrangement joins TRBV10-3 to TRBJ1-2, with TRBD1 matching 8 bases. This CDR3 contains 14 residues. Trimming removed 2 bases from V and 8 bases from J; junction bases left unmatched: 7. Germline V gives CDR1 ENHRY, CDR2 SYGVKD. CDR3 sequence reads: CAISEGQGLGGYTF. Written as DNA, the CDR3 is TGTGCCATCAGTGAGGGACAGGGCTTGGGCGGCTACACCTTC.

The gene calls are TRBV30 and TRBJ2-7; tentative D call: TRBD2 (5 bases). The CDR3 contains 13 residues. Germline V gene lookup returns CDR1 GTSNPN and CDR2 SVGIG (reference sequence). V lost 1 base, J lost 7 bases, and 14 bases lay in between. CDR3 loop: CAWSGLALGEQYF. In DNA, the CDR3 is TGTGCCTGGAGTGGGCTAGCTTTAGGTGAGCAGTACTTC.

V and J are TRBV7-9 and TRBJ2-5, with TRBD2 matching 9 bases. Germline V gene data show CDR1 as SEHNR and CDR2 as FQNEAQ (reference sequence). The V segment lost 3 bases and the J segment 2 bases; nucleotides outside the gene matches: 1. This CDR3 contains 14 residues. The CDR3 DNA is TGTGCCAGCAGCTTGACTAGCGGACAAGAGACCCAGTACTTC. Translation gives CASSLTSGQETQYF.

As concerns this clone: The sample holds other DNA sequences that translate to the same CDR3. In nucleotides, the CDR3 is TGCAGTGCCCCATGGGCGGATACGCAGTATTTT. Its translation is CSAPWADTQYF. This chain uses TRBV20-1 with TRBJ2-3; D unresolved. Germline CDR1 reads DFQATT; CDR2 reads SNEGSKA (reference sequence). V lost 6 bases, J lost 6 bases, and 10 bases lay in between. This CDR3 is 11 amino acids long.

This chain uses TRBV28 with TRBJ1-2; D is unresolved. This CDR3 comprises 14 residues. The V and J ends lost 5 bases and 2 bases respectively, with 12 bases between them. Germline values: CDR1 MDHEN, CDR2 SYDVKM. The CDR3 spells CASSLFGRNYGYTF. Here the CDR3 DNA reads TGTGCCAGCAGTCTTTTTGGCAGAAACTATGGCTACACCTTC.

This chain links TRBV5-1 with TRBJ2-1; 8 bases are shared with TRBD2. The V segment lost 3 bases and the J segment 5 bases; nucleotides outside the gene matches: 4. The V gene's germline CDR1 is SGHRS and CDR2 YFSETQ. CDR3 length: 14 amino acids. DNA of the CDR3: TGCGCCAGCAGCTATAGCGGGACGAACAATGAGCAGTTCTTC. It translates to CASSYSGTNNEQFF.

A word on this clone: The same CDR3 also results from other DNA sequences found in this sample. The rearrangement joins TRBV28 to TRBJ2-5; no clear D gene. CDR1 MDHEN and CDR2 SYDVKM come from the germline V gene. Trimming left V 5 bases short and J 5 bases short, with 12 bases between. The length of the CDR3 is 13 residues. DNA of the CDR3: TGTGCCAGCAGTCCCCCTCCCCGCGAGACCCAGTACTTC. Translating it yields CASSPPPRETQYF.

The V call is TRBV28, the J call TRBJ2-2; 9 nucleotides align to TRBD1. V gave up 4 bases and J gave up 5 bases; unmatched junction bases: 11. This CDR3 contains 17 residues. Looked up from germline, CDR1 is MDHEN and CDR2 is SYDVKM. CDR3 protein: CASSSGTGGARTGELFF. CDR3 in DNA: TGTGCCAGCAGTTCGGGAACAGGGGGCGCTCGGACCGGGGAGCTGTTTTTT.

For the CDR3, the DNA is TGCGCCAGCAGCTGGGATAGACAGTACACCGGGGAGCTGTTTTTT. Translation: CASSWDRQYTGELFF. V and J are TRBV5-1 and TRBJ2-2; a possible D gene is TRBD1 (5 bases). The CDR3 totals 15 residues. Deletions cut 3 bases from V and 3 bases from J, with 12 bases between. The germline gives CDR1 SGHRS, CDR2 YFSETQ.

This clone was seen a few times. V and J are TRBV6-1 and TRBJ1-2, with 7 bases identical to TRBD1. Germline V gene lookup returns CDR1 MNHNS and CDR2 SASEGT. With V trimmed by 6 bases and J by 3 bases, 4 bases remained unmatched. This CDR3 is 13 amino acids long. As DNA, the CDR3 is TGTGCCAGCAGGGGGACAGAGCACTATGGCTACACCTTC. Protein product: CASRGTEHYGYTF.

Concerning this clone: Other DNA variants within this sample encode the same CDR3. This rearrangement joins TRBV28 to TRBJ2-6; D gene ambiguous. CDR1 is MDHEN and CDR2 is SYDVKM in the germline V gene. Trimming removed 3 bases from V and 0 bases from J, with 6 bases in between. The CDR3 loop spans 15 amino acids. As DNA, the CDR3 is TGTGCCAGCAGTTTGACGGGCTCTGGGGCCAACGTCCTGACTTTC. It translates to CASSLTGSGANVLTF.

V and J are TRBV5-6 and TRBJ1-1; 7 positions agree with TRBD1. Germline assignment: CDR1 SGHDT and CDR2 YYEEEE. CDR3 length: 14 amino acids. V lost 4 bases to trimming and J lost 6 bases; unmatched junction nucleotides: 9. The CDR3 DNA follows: TGTGCCAGCAGCGACGACAGGGTTCATCCTGAAGCTTTCTTT. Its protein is CASSDDRVHPEAFF. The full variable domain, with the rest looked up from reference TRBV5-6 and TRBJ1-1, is DAGVTQSPTHLIKTRGQQVTLRCSPKSGHDTVSWYQQALGQGPQFIFQYYEEEERQRGNFPDRFSGHQFPNYSSELNVNALLLGDSALYLCASSDDRVHPEAFFGQGTRLTVV.

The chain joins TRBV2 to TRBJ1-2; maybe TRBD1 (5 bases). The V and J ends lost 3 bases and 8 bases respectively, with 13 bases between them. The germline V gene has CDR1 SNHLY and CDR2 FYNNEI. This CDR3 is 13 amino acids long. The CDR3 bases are TGTGCCAGCAGTGACGGTCCGGGGGAAGGCTACACCTTC. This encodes CASSDGPGEGYTF.

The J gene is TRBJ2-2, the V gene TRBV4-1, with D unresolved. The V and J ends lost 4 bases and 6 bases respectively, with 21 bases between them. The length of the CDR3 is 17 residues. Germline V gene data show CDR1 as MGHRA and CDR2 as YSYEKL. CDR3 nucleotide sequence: TGCGCCAGCAGCCCCATCTTGTGGGCGAAGGGTTCCGGGGAGCTGTTTTTT. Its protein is CASSPILWAKGSGELFF.

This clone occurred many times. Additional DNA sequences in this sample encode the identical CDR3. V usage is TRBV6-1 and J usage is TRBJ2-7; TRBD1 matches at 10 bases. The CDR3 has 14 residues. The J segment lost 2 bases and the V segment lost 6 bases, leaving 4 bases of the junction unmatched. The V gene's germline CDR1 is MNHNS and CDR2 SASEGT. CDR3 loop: CASRAGQGTYEQYF. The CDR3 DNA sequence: TGTGCCAGCAGGGCGGGACAGGGGACCTACGAGCAGTACTTC.

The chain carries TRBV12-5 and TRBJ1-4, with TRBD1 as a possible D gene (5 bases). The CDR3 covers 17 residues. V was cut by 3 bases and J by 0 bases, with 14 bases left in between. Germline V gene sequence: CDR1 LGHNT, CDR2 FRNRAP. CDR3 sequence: CASGFGASHATNEKLFF. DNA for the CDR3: TGTGCTAGTGGTTTTGGGGCCAGTCACGCAACTAATGAAAAACTGTTTTTT.

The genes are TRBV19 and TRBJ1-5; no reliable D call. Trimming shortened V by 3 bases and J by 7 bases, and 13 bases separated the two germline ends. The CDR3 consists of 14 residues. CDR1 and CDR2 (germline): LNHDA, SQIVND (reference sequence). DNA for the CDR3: TGTGCCAGTAGTATCTCCTTGGGAAGGCAGCCCCAGCATTTT. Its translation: CASSISLGRQPQHF.

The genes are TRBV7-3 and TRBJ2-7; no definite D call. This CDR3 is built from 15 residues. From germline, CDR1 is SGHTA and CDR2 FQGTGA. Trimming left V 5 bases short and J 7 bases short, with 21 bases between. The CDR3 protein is CASSPDTTRFREQYF. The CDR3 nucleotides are TGTGCCAGCAGCCCCGACACTACCCGGTTTCGAGAGCAGTACTTC.

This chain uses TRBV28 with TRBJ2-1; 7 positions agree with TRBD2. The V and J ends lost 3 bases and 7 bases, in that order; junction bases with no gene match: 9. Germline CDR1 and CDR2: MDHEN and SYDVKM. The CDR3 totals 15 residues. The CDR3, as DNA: TGTGCCAGCAGTTTCCCGGGGGGAGGTATGAATGAGCAGTTCTTC. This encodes CASSFPGGGMNEQFF.